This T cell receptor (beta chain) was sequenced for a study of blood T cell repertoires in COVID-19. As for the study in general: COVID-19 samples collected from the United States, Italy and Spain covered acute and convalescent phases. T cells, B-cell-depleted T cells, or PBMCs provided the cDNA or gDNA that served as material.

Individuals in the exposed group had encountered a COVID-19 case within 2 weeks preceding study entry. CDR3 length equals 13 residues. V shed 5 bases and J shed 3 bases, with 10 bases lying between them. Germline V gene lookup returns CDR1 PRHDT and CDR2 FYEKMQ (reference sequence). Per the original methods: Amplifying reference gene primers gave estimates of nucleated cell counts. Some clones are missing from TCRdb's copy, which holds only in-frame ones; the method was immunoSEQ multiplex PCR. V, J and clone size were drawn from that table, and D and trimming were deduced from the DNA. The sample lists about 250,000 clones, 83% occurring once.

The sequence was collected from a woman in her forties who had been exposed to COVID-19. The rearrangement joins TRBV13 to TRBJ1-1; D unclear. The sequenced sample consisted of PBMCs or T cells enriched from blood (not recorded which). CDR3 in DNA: TGTGCCAGCAGCCCCGCCCAGGACACTGAAGCTTTCTTT. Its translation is CASSPAQDTEAFF.